The 6 T cell receptor beta chains below were found in one sample sequenced in a study of human T cells and chemical hapten exposure. One entry per CDR3 protein results from TCRdb running MiXCR on the RACE reads. The table shows over 70,000 distinct CDR3 sequences, with approximately 11% occurring only once. The time point: patch test 3, about 24 weeks after DPC sensitization. The treatment denotes: therapeutic diphenylcyclopropenone sensitization with weekly scalp DPC. The material was whole blood, obtained in connection with sensitization to the hapten diphenylcyclopropenone (DPC). These receptor sequences come from a woman in her twenties or thirties with alopecia areata. Some clones in this sample may be carry-over from other donors' samples.

The table lists this clonotype with a few counts. V gene TRBV30 combines with J gene TRBJ2-7; D possibly corresponds to TRBD1 (6 bases). Between the trimmed V and J ends, which lost 3 bases and 6 bases, there was a span of 24 bases. This CDR3 is 16 amino acids long. Germline V gives CDR1 GTSNPN, CDR2 SVGIG (reference sequence). CDR3 in amino acids: CAWSAPNRAQGFEQYF. DNA of the CDR3: TGTGCCTGGAGCGCCCCCAACAGGGCCCAGGGGTTCGAGCAGTACTTC.

For the CDR3, the DNA is TGTGCCAGCAGTTCTCCCCAGGAAGCTTTCTTT. Translating it yields CASSSPQEAFF. The rearrangement links TRBV28 to TRBJ1-1; D is ambiguous. Germline V gives CDR1 MDHEN, CDR2 SYDVKM. V was trimmed by 4 bases and J by 8 bases, leaving 8 bases between them. The CDR3 contains 11 residues.

The sample holds many counts of this clonotype. This sequence joins TRBV3-1 and TRBJ2-7, with TRBD1 identical over 9 bases. Germline V CDR1 and CDR2: LGHDT, YNNKEL (reference sequence). Trimming at V came to 3 bases and at J to 2 bases, leaving 20 bases not matched to a gene. The CDR3 is 20 residues long. The CDR3 DNA sequence: TGTGCCAGCAGCCATTTCTCCGGGACAGGGACATCACATCGCCCCTACGAGCAGTACGTC. Residues: CASSHFSGTGTSHRPYEQYV.

This clonotype was seen a handful of times. The V and J genes are TRBV7-2 and TRBJ1-5; the D is unclear. The CDR3 covers 13 residues. Germline V lookup: CDR1 SGHTA, CDR2 FQGNSA. V was clipped by 2 bases and J by 5 bases, with 7 bases between them. The CDR3 sequence: CASSLWRDQPQHF. Here the CDR3 DNA reads TGTGCCAGCAGCTTATGGCGGGATCAGCCCCAGCATTTT.

This clonotype has a count of ten or more. CDR3 in DNA: TGTGCCAGCGCGAGGGGGGGGCTCACAGATACGCAGTATTTT. It translates to CASARGGLTDTQYF. This chain joins TRBV27 and TRBJ2-3; D might be TRBD2 (7 bases). CDR3 length: 14 amino acids. Looked up from germline, CDR1 is MNHEY and CDR2 is SMNVEV (reference sequence). Between the trimmed V and J ends, which lost 8 bases and 2 bases, there was a span of 14 bases.

This clonotype was counted many times. The chain carries TRBV5-6 and TRBJ1-4; no definite D call. The germline V gene encodes CDR1 SGHDT and CDR2 YYEEEE. V lost 4 bases to trimming and J lost 0 bases, with 7 bases between them. This CDR3 is 14 amino acids long. For the CDR3, the DNA is TGTGCCAGCAGCATAACAGCAACTAATGAAAAACTGTTTTTT. Its protein is CASSITATNEKLFF.